The 9 T cell receptor beta chains given below trace back to one sample, sequenced in a study of T-cell memory formation after mild COVID-19 (dated by TCRdb to 2020 to 2023). Library method: 5' RACE. Sequenced on an Illumina NovaSeq 6000. TCRdb handled the public reads itself, with Q25 trimming in fastp and clone calling in MiXCR, and kept productive beta chains. Identical CDR3 proteins give one entry, which carries the most common genes and DNA. Counted in this sample were under 450,000 distinct CDR3 sequences; about 25% of them appeared once. Around 13% of the sample lies in the top ten. Material: PBMCs or a T cell subset sorted from them (not recorded which). These receptors came from an adult woman who had mild COVID-19 (a few samples of this study predate the infection). The sample titles of this study are shuffled in the database, so cell type and time point are left out; the donor was told from shared clones.

The chain uses TRBV6-5 and TRBJ2-3, with 10 bases identical to TRBD2. The germline gives CDR1 MNHEY, CDR2 SVGAGI. V gave up 0 bases and J gave up 3 bases; unmatched junction bases: 9. This CDR3 has 18 amino acids. In nucleotides, the CDR3 is TGTGCCAGCAGTTACTCGGAGAGTGCACTAGCGGGAACAGATACGCAGTATTTT. Translating it yields CASSYSESALAGTDTQYF.

This clonotype has more than one count but fewer than ten. This chain connects TRBV6-1 to TRBJ2-3, with D possibly called TRBD1 or TRBD2 (5 bases each). Germline CDR1 is MNHNS and CDR2 is SASEGT. V was cut by 2 bases and J by 4 bases, with 13 bases left in between. The CDR3 has 15 residues. CDR3 region: CASSEMGVRADTQYF. As DNA, the CDR3 is TGTGCCAGCAGTGAAATGGGAGTCAGGGCAGATACGCAGTATTTT.

The sample holds many counts of this clonotype. V and J are TRBV7-3 and TRBJ2-7; D might be TRBD2 (6 bases). The CDR3 has 15 amino acids. V dropped 0 bases and J dropped 5 bases, with 14 bases sitting between them. The V gene's germline CDR1 is SGHTA and CDR2 FQGTGA. CDR3 in DNA: TGTGCCAGCAGCTTAACTACGTCGGGAGTAAACGAGCAGTACTTC. It yields the protein CASSLTTSGVNEQYF.

The gene calls are TRBV7-9 and TRBJ2-2; no firm D call. The CDR3 sequence is 12 residues long. CDR1 and CDR2 (germline): SEHNR, FQNEAQ (reference sequence). Trimming took 5 bases from V and 8 from J, leaving 9 bases between them. CDR3 coding DNA: TGTGCCAGCAGCCAAGGGCTTGGGGAGCTGTTTTTT. Amino acid sequence: CASSQGLGELFF.

This clonotype appeared a few times. The chain recombines TRBV19 with TRBJ2-1, with D possibly TRBD1 on 6 matching bases. Germline CDR1 reads LNHDA; CDR2 reads SQIVND (reference sequence). The V end lost 11 bases, the J end lost 5 bases, and 10 bases lay between the germline ends. The CDR3 covers 11 residues. The DNA for the CDR3 is TGTGCCCGGGACACCAACAATGAGCAGTTCTTC. Protein sequence: CARDTNNEQFF.

This rearrangement joins TRBV5-1 to TRBJ2-3; D not certain. The germline gives CDR1 SGHRS, CDR2 YFSETQ. This CDR3 has 13 amino acids. V dropped 4 bases and J dropped 0 bases, with 6 bases sitting between them. The CDR3 DNA is TGCGCCAGCAGCGTCTCTAGCACAGATACGCAGTATTTT. This encodes CASSVSSTDTQYF.

J is TRBJ1-1 and V is TRBV10-3; D uncertain. Germline lookup yields CDR1 ENHRY and CDR2 SYGVKD. Deletions cut 8 bases from V and 1 base from J, with 11 bases between. This CDR3 region has 13 residues. CDR3 in amino acids: CAISEGGNTEAFF. As DNA, the CDR3 is TGTGCCATCTCGGAAGGAGGGAACACTGAAGCTTTCTTT.

The chain uses TRBV7-3 and TRBJ2-3; D perhaps matches TRBD2 (6 bases). CDR1 is SGHTA, CDR2 FQGTGA, per germline. V lost 2 bases and J 2 bases, leaving 11 bases between the germline ends. This CDR3 region has 15 residues. CDR3 loop: CASSLGGLFTDTQYF. The CDR3 DNA follows: TGTGCCAGCAGCTTAGGGGGACTGTTCACAGATACGCAGTATTTT.

This clonotype was seen a handful of times. The J gene is TRBJ2-7, the V gene TRBV12-3 or TRBV12-4, with no clear D. Trimming took off 1 base at V and 6 bases at J, with 7 bases between the two ends. The CDR3 contains 12 residues. This CDR3 reads CASSLDYPEQYF. CDR3 in DNA: TGTGCCAGCAGTTTAGACTATCCCGAGCAGTACTTC.